A single sample is the source of the 29 T cell receptor beta chains below, sequenced in a study of T cell repertoires in cytomegalovirus infection (dated by TCRdb to about 2019). The instrument given in TCRdb is Illumina HiSeq 1500. TCRdb handled the public reads itself, with Q25 trimming in fastp and clone calling in MiXCR, and kept productive beta chains. Rows are combined by CDR3 protein, so each entry shows the most common genes and DNA. In all, the sample holds some 400,000 distinct CDR3 sequences, and approximately 31% of those were seen once. The top ten clonotypes cover roughly 15% of the sample. The sequencing input was PBMCs. These TCRs come from a human donor in good health (CMV status not recorded). Some clones in this sample may be carry-over from other donors' samples.

V and J are TRBV12-3 or TRBV12-4 and TRBJ2-2, with D possibly TRBD2 on 6 matching bases. The CDR3 has 15 amino acids. V lost 8 bases, J lost 4 bases, and 17 bases lay in between. This chain's CDR3 is CASGPAGHFTGELFF. CDR3 DNA sequence: TGTGCCAGCGGCCCAGCGGGCCACTTCACCGGGGAGCTGTTTTTT.

This chain connects TRBV28 to TRBJ2-3; the match to TRBD2 covers 9 bases. V lost 5 bases and J lost 2; bases outside the gene matches: 8. This CDR3 has 16 residues. Looked up from germline, CDR1 is MDHEN and CDR2 is SYDVKM. In DNA form, the CDR3 reads TGTGCCAGCAGTCCTCCCATAGCGGGGGTCACAGATACGCAGTATTTT. Amino acids: CASSPPIAGVTDTQYF.

This clonotype was found a few times. Being one base from a much bigger clone, this may be a read error. This CDR3 fails to terminate in the conserved phenylalanine or tryptophan, so it likely reflects a read error. J is TRBJ2-5 and V is TRBV5-1; D may match TRBD1 or TRBD2 (5 bases each). Trimming removed 3 bases from V and 3 bases from J, with 9 bases in between. The CDR3 sequence is 13 residues long. Germline CDR1 reads SGHRS; CDR2 reads YFSETQ. CDR3 region: CASSSGPKETQYL. CDR3 DNA sequence: TGCGCCAGCAGCTCGGGACCTAAAGAGACCCAGTACTTA.

This clonotype was seen repeatedly, ten times or more. The V call is TRBV11-2, the J call TRBJ2-7; the D gene could be TRBD1 or TRBD2 (6 bases each). The CDR3 spans 18 residues. Germline CDR1 reads SGHAT; CDR2 reads FQNNGV. Trimming left V 1 base short and J 0 bases short, with 19 bases between. The CDR3 here is CASSLGNRDSYTSYEQYF. DNA for the CDR3: TGTGCCAGCAGCTTAGGAAACAGGGACTCGTACACCTCCTACGAGCAGTACTTC.

The chain employs TRBV6-5 and TRBJ2-5, with D perhaps being TRBD1 or TRBD2 (5 bases each). The CDR3 length is 12 residues. The V gene lost 10 bases and the J gene lost 7 bases, with 16 bases spanning the gap. Germline CDR1 reads MNHEY; CDR2 reads SVGAGI. CDR3 DNA sequence: TGTGCCACCGGCACGCTTGGGGGGACCCAGTACTTC. It specifies CATGTLGGTQYF.

This clonotype has ten or more counts. The chain is built from TRBV7-8 and TRBJ2-3; 8 bases are a match to TRBD1. Trimming cost V 5 bases and J 0 bases; bases outside gene matches: 16. Germline CDR1 and CDR2: SGHVS and FQNEAQ. The CDR3 is 19 residues long. The CDR3 here is CASSARRQTGAPSTDTQYF. The DNA of the CDR3 is TGTGCCAGCAGCGCACGCCGACAGACAGGGGCGCCTAGCACAGATACGCAGTATTTT.

In this sample, this clonotype turned up once. V is TRBV7-6 and J is TRBJ1-1; TRBD1 is a possible D gene (6 bases). The V and J ends lost 5 bases and 5 bases respectively, with 15 bases between them. Per the germline V gene, CDR1 is SGHVS and CDR2 is FNYEAQ. The CDR3 contains 14 residues. CDR3 amino acids: CASSPNRERTEAFF. The CDR3 region has the DNA TGTGCCAGCAGCCCCAACAGGGAGCGAACTGAAGCTTTCTTT.

As regards this clonotype: An end of the junction does not agree with germline; a read error may underlie this. This chain links TRBV5-1 with TRBJ1-2; the match to TRBD1 covers 12 bases. CDR1 is SGHRS, CDR2 YFSETQ, per germline. The CDR3 spans 15 residues. In DNA form, the CDR3 reads TGCGCCAGCAGGTCAACCGGGACAGGGGGCTTTGGCTACACTTTC. Protein: CASRSTGTGGFGYTF.

Comments on this clonotype: No conserved phenylalanine or tryptophan ends this CDR3, so it is likely a read error. The chain couples TRBV7-9 to TRBJ2-7; TRBD1 aligns across 8 bases. This CDR3 region has 15 residues. The germline gives CDR1 SEHNR, CDR2 FQNEAQ (reference sequence). CDR3 sequence (DNA): TGTGCCCGCAGCTTAGGACAGGGAAGGAGCTACGAGCAGTACTCC. Translated: CARSLGQGRSYEQYS.

This clonotype was seen a handful of times. This chain uses TRBV7-2 with TRBJ1-6; no definite D call. With 1 base removed from V and 9 bases from J, the gap between germline ends came to 16 bases. Germline V lookup: CDR1 SGHTA, CDR2 FQGNSA. The CDR3 consists of 16 residues. The CDR3 sequence is CASSLESFPGFSPLHF. CDR3 nucleotides: TGTGCCAGCAGCTTAGAATCATTTCCCGGATTTTCACCCCTCCACTTT.

CDR3 in amino acids: CASSGASNQPQHF. The CDR3 DNA reads TGTGCCAGTAGCGGAGCCAGCAATCAGCCCCAGCATTTT. This rearrangement joins TRBV19 to TRBJ1-5; D call uncertain. The CDR3 has 13 residues. V was clipped by 6 bases and J by 1 base, with 7 bases between them. Germline CDR1 reads LNHDA; CDR2 reads SQIVND (reference sequence).

V usage is TRBV19 and J usage is TRBJ1-5, with TRBD1 identical over 9 bases. The CDR3 length is 14 residues. CDR1 is LNHDA and CDR2 is SQIVND in the germline V gene (reference sequence). J was trimmed by 5 bases and V by 6 bases; bases with no gene match: 5. CDR3 DNA sequence: TGTGCCAGTAGGGGGACAGGGCAGGATCAGCCCCAGCATTTT. Its translation is CASRGTGQDQPQHF. The whole variable domain, remainder taken from reference TRBV19 and TRBJ1-5, is DGGITQSPKYLFRKEGQNVTLSCEQNLNHDAMYWYRQDPGQGLRLIYYSQIVNDFQKGDIAEGYSVSREKKESFPLTVTSAQKNPTAFYLCASRGTGQDQPQHFGDGTRLSIL.

This clonotype came up a few times. The chain links TRBV12-3 or TRBV12-4 to TRBJ1-5, with no clear D. CDR3 length: 14 residues. Trimming removed 6 bases at V and 0 bases at J, with 9 bases between. DNA for the CDR3: TGTGCCAGCAGCGCCGATCATAGCAATCAGCCCCAGCATTTT. It encodes CASSADHSNQPQHF.

This clonotype occurred once. The chain uses TRBV20-1 and TRBJ1-2; D perhaps matches TRBD1 (6 bases). Germline loops: CDR1 DFQATT, CDR2 SNEGSKA (reference sequence). V lost 0 bases and J lost 7, with 21 bases in between. CDR3 length equals 16 residues. The CDR3 region is CSARDGRKTGNGGYTF. CDR3 coding DNA: TGCAGTGCTAGAGACGGGCGGAAAACAGGGAATGGTGGCTACACCTTC.

Turning to this clonotype: An end of the junction does not agree with germline; a read error may underlie this. Here the CDR3 reads CAISIVWAGEDDEQFF. CDR3 nucleotide sequence: TGTGCCATTAGTATCGTGTGGGCGGGGGAGGACGATGAGCAGTTCTTC. V and J are TRBV19 and TRBJ2-1; the match to TRBD2 covers 7 bases. Germline V CDR1 and CDR2: LNHDA, SQIVND (reference sequence). The CDR3 totals 16 residues.

The V and J genes are TRBV29-1 and TRBJ2-5, with 11 bases fitting TRBD2. V was pared by 6 bases and J by 2 bases, with 11 bases of the junction left unmatched. This CDR3 region has 16 residues. From germline, CDR1 is SQVTM and CDR2 ANQGSEA. The CDR3 DNA is TGCAGCGTCCCAAATCGACTAGCGGGGAAACAAGAGACCCAGTACTTC. Amino acids: CSVPNRLAGKQETQYF.

This clonotype was observed a handful of times. The chain combines TRBV7-9 with TRBJ1-3, with D perhaps TRBD1 (5 bases). The germline V gene encodes CDR1 SEHNR and CDR2 FQNEAQ (reference sequence). The ends were cut back, 5 bases at V and 6 bases at J, with 14 bases in the middle. The CDR3 runs 14 residues. This CDR3 reads CASSPRDFSNTIYF. The CDR3 region has the DNA TGTGCCAGCAGCCCCCGGGACTTCTCAAACACCATATATTTT.

Turning to this clonotype: The CDR3 end shows no conserved phenylalanine or tryptophan, and so a read error is likely. The rearrangement uses TRBV7-2 and TRBJ1-5, with D possibly being TRBD1 (6 bases). The CDR3 consists of 16 residues. V was shortened by 1 base and J by 0 bases, with 10 bases between the two germline ends. Germline-derived CDR1 and CDR2 are SGHTA and FQGNSA. CDR3: CASSLERTASNQPQHC. The CDR3, as DNA: TGTGCCAGCAGCTTAGAGAGGACAGCTAGCAATCAGCCCCAGCATTGT.

This clonotype was seen once. The rearrangement links TRBV15 to TRBJ2-7; 8 bases agree with TRBD1. Per germline, CDR1 LNHNV and CDR2 YYDKDF (reference sequence). The CDR3 is 15 residues long. With 3 bases clipped from V and 2 bases from J, the junction kept 6 bases outside the gene matches. The chain's CDR3 is CATSSTGTGAYEQYF. The CDR3 DNA reads TGTGCCACCAGCAGTACAGGGACAGGTGCCTACGAGCAGTACTTC.

The chain joins TRBV12-3 or TRBV12-4 to TRBJ2-5; D gene uncertain. V shed 3 bases and J shed 1 base, with 6 bases lying between them. The CDR3 sequence is 13 residues long. CDR3 in DNA: TGTGCCAGCAGTTTTGCCAGCCAAGAGACCCAGTACTTC. Protein sequence: CASSFASQETQYF.

The chain carries TRBV11-1 and TRBJ1-5; tentative D call: TRBD1 (6 bases). CDR3 length equals 15 residues. Trimming pared 5 bases from V and 5 bases from J, leaving 16 bases between. CDR1 and CDR2 (germline): SGHAT, FQDESV (reference sequence). CDR3 in DNA: TGTGCCAGCAGCCAGGGGCAGGGCCCCGATCAGCCCCAGCATTTT. Encoded protein: CASSQGQGPDQPQHF.

V usage is TRBV5-5 and J usage is TRBJ2-7, with D possibly TRBD1 on 6 matching bases. Germline assignment: CDR1 SGHKS and CDR2 YYEKEE (reference sequence). This CDR3 comprises 15 residues. The V and J ends lost 0 bases and 3 bases respectively, with 13 bases between them. As DNA, the CDR3 is TGTGCCAGCAGCTTGGGACAACAGGGTTACTACGAGCAGTACTTC. Protein product: CASSLGQQGYYEQYF.

This clonotype appeared many times. The genes are TRBV6-1 and TRBJ1-5; 7 bases align to TRBD1. CDR3 size: 14 residues. Germline-derived CDR1 and CDR2 are MNHNS and SASEGT. Trimming at V came to 8 bases and at J to 2 bases, leaving 6 bases not matched to a gene. CDR3 loop: CASGGGTGNQPQHF. The DNA for the CDR3 is TGTGCCAGCGGGGGCGGGACAGGCAATCAGCCCCAGCATTTT.

This clonotype was observed at least ten times. The rearrangement uses TRBV7-2 and TRBJ2-1; no definite D call. The V end lost 1 base, the J end lost 4 bases, and 5 bases lay between the germline ends. CDR3 size: 13 residues. Germline V CDR1 and CDR2: SGHTA, FQGNSA. The CDR3 is CASSLGAYNEQFF. CDR3 nucleotide sequence: TGTGCCAGCAGCTTAGGGGCGTACAATGAGCAGTTCTTC.

The chain employs TRBV3-1 and TRBJ2-7, with a weak D call TRBD2 (6 bases). V dropped 2 bases and J dropped 1 base, with 15 bases sitting between them. The CDR3 loop spans 16 amino acids. Germline values: CDR1 LGHDT, CDR2 YNNKEL (reference sequence). This CDR3 is CASSQSGRGYSYEQYF. In DNA, the CDR3 is TGTGCCAGCAGCCAATCGGGCCGGGGGTATTCCTACGAGCAGTACTTC.

The V gene is TRBV19, the J gene TRBJ1-6; TRBD1 matches 10 bases. Per the germline V gene, CDR1 is LNHDA and CDR2 is SQIVND (reference sequence). The V gene end was trimmed by 9 bases and the J gene end by 10 bases; junction bases not matched to a gene: 6. This CDR3 is built from 13 residues. CDR3 DNA: TGTGCCAGCCGGGACAGGGGAGGCTCACCCCTCCACTTT. Its translation: CASRDRGGSPLHF.

The table lists this clonotype with a count of one. The chain joins TRBV7-2 to TRBJ2-7, with 8 bases identical to TRBD1. In germline, CDR1 is SGHTA, CDR2 FQGNSA. J lost 0 bases, V lost 5 bases, and 6 bases had no gene match. CDR3 length equals 15 residues. The CDR3 spells CASSRTGIRSYEQYF. CDR3 DNA sequence: TGTGCCAGCAGCCGGACAGGGATTCGCTCCTACGAGCAGTACTTC.

The chain links TRBV2 to TRBJ1-1; tentatively, D is TRBD1 (6 bases). Trimming cost V 3 bases and J 2 bases, with 22 bases left between them. Germline V gives CDR1 SNHLY, CDR2 FYNNEI. There are 18 residues in the CDR3. The CDR3, as DNA: TGTGCCAGCAGTGATAAGGGGATACGGGGACAAATTAACACTGAAGCTTTCTTT. This codes for CASSDKGIRGQINTEAFF.

This clonotype was picked up a small number of times. This chain connects TRBV5-5 to TRBJ2-5; tentatively, D is TRBD2 (6 bases). The CDR3 totals 16 residues. Deletions cut 4 bases from V and 4 bases from J, with 20 bases between. Germline CDR1 reads SGHKS; CDR2 reads YYEKEE (reference sequence). CDR3 DNA: TGTGCCAGCAGCCCTGGGGACTTAATGGCTCGAGAGACCCAGTACTTC. As protein: CASSPGDLMARETQYF.